This T cell receptor (beta chain) was sequenced during a study of blood T cell repertoires in COVID-19 (dated by TCRdb to 2018 to 2020). General notes on the study: The collaborator samples originated in the United States, Italy and Spain and spanned the acute and convalescent phases of COVID-19. A freely available public database, intended as a resource for researchers studying the immune response to SARS-CoV-2, is where the repertoires were released. Samples were obtained from the ongoing ImmuneRACE study (first 160 participants) and from about 1,300 subjects provided by 6 global collaborators. Where available, HLA class I and class II types were obtained from metadata supplied by the sample provider rather than from assay-based typing. The material from the prospective study consisted of cDNA or gDNA derived from T cells, B-cell-depleted T cells, or PBMCs. The sample metadata nearly always contained a de-identified subject ID, COVID-19 status, age in years and sex. Deeply sampled blood TCRbeta repertoires from subjects exposed to, actively infected with, or recovered from COVID-19 were included in the dataset.

With respect to this clone: What antigen it recognizes has not been identified. Qualities for individual bases were not recorded, and no much larger clone is one base off.

TCRbeta CDR3 regions were amplified from genomic DNA using the immunoSEQ Assay, a bias-controlled multiplex PCR. Concerning the study's data processing: Within the assay, amplification of reference gene primers was used to estimate how many nucleated cells each sample contained. Sequence reads were collapsed and filtered to measure the absolute abundance of every unique TCRbeta CDR3 rearrangement. Productive Simpson clonality was computed per sample as the square root of Simpson's diversity index over productive rearrangements. TCRdb limited this immuneACCESS table to in-frame rearrangements with V and J called. A share of clones is missing; checked studies link under half to unresolved V genes, and the rest is unexplained. From that table come the V and J calls and clone size; the DNA was used to work out D and trimming. The sample table holds about 76,000 clones, of which 70% to 90% were seen once. About a sixth of the sample lies in the top ten.

Including the terminal cysteine and phenylalanine, the CDR3 comprises 16 residues. Kept here is only the CDR3 DNA, which spans 48 bases and is read in frame from base 1. Compared with germline, V lacks 7 bases and J lacks 0 bases; bases without a gene match: 9. The germline V gene encodes CDR1 MDHEN and CDR2 SYDVKM. Whole blood was collected in K2EDTA tubes by collaborating institutions according to the institutions' own protocols. For TCRbeta analysis, collaborator samples were shipped as frozen whole blood, as isolated PBMCs, or as DNA extracted from either sample type. Results the study describes overall, beyond this receptor: How much clinical and demographic metadata was included differed by source and by participant, and the metadata was provided uncurated.

This TCR was recovered from a human donor in a cohort sampled during active COVID-19. Sequenced input: peripheral blood. The chain is assembled from TRBV28 and TRBJ2-3; 8 of the junction bases match TRBD2. The base sequence is TGTGCCAGCATTCCTGGACTAGCCTACAGCACAGATACGCAGTATTTT. This codes for CASIPGLAYSTDTQYF.